The 19 T cell receptor beta chains below all came from one sample that was sequenced in a study of tumor-infiltrating lymphocytes in localized non-small cell lung cancer (dated by TCRdb to the early 2020s). The library was made by the immunoSEQ multiplex PCR assay. Not all clones reach the TCRdb copy of this immuneACCESS table, which keeps in-frame sequences only. Checked studies attribute under half of the gap to unresolved V genes and leave the rest unexplained. This sample comprises 9,900 or so clones, around 74% of them detected only once. Approximately 20% of the sample goes to the ten largest clones. Sequencing input: uninvolved lung tissue not adjacent to the tumor. These receptors all stem from a human donor with non-small cell lung cancer.

The CDR3 spells CASTRLAGGTDTQYF. CDR3 DNA sequence: TGTGCCAGCACCAGACTAGCGGGGGGCACAGATACGCAGTATTTT. The gene calls are TRBV2 and TRBJ2-3, with 12 nucleotides matching TRBD2. Germline values: CDR1 SNHLY, CDR2 FYNNEI. J was trimmed by 1 base and V by 7 bases; bases with no gene match: 3. This CDR3 has 15 residues.

The CDR3 DNA follows: TGCGCCAGCAGCCCCGGGGGGTACTCCTACAATGAGCAGTTCTTC. Protein product: CASSPGGYSYNEQFF. The V gene is TRBV5-1, the J gene TRBJ2-1; 7 nucleotides match TRBD2. The germline gives CDR1 SGHRS, CDR2 YFSETQ. The CDR3 is 15 residues long. After removal of 4 bases from V and 0 bases from J, the junction contained 4 bases not matched to a gene.

CDR3 coding DNA: TGCAGCACCGGGACAGGAAACACTGAAGCTTTCTTT. The encoded protein is CSTGTGNTEAFF. The gene calls are TRBV29-1 and TRBJ1-1; 8 positions agree with TRBD1. CDR1 and CDR2 from the germline V gene are SQVTM and ANQGSEA. This CDR3 has 12 amino acids. With 8 bases clipped from V and 2 bases from J, the junction kept 4 bases outside the gene matches.

The genes are TRBV9 and TRBJ1-1; 9 bases line up with TRBD1. The CDR3 extends over 14 amino acids. Germline CDR1 and CDR2: SGDLS and YYNGEE. V was pared by 4 bases and J by 5 bases, with 6 bases of the junction left unmatched. The CDR3 reads CASSTGQGRTEAFF. CDR3 nucleotides: TGTGCCAGCAGCACCGGACAGGGGAGGACTGAAGCTTTCTTT.

V is TRBV7-6 and J is TRBJ1-1, with D hard to call. Trimming removed 5 bases at V and 1 base at J, with 8 bases between. This CDR3 is built from 13 residues. CDR1 is SGHVS, CDR2 FNYEAQ, per germline. CDR3 region: CASSPFRNTEAFF. CDR3 in DNA: TGTGCCAGCAGCCCATTTAGGAACACTGAAGCTTTCTTT.

The V call is TRBV6-5, the J call TRBJ2-7, with TRBD1 identical over 8 bases. V lost 0 bases and J lost 5; bases outside the gene matches: 9. CDR1 is MNHEY, CDR2 SVGAGI, per germline. This CDR3 comprises 16 residues. This chain's CDR3 is CASSYSPAQGVHEQYF. The CDR3 coding sequence is TGTGCCAGCAGTTACTCACCCGCACAGGGGGTCCACGAGCAGTACTTC.

The V gene is TRBV2, the J gene TRBJ2-7; 10 nucleotides line up with TRBD2. In germline, CDR1 is SNHLY, CDR2 FYNNEI. The CDR3 is 14 amino acids. Losses at the gene ends were 4 bases for V and 5 bases for J; bases not matched to a gene: 5. The CDR3 protein is CASSGGTSVNEQYF. The CDR3 coding sequence is TGTGCCAGCAGTGGGGGGACTAGCGTCAACGAGCAGTACTTC. Supplemented by reference TRBV2 and TRBJ2-7, the full variable domain reads EPEVTQTPSHQVTQMGQEVILRCVPISNHLYFYWYRQILGQKVEFLVSFYNNEISEKSEIFDDQFSVERPDGSNFTLKIRSTKLEDSAMYFCASSGGTSVNEQYFGPGTRLTVT.

This clone was detected a few times. The CDR3 here is CASSYQGQGSPLHF. The CDR3 bases are TGTGCCAGCAGCTACCAAGGACAGGGCTCACCCCTCCACTTT. The V call is TRBV9, the J call TRBJ1-6, with TRBD1 identical over 8 bases. Germline V gives CDR1 SGDLS, CDR2 YYNGEE. There are 14 residues in the CDR3. The J segment lost 10 bases and the V segment lost 4 bases, leaving 7 bases of the junction unmatched.

The chain links TRBV10-3 to TRBJ1-5, with 7 bases identical to TRBD1. The junction had 5 bases not matched to a gene; V was cut back by 0 bases and J by 3 bases. This CDR3 has 16 amino acids. Germline V lookup: CDR1 ENHRY, CDR2 SYGVKD. The CDR3 DNA follows: TGTGCCATCAGTGAGTCCCGGGGACAGTCCAATCAGCCCCAGCATTTT. Encoded protein: CAISESRGQSNQPQHF.

This clone was counted a single time. The chain is built from TRBV7-2 and TRBJ2-7, with TRBD1 identical over 7 bases. The CDR3 extends over 15 amino acids. Germline V gene sequence: CDR1 SGHTA, CDR2 FQGNSA. The ends lost 6 bases at V and 3 bases at J; junction bases unmatched: 11. CDR3 DNA sequence: TGTGCCAGCAGATTCGACAGGGATGGACTCTACGAGCAGTACTTC. Its protein product is CASRFDRDGLYEQYF.

This chain connects TRBV27 to TRBJ1-1; D perhaps matches TRBD1 (5 bases). Germline V lookup: CDR1 MNHEY, CDR2 SMNVEV (reference sequence). The ends were cut back, 0 bases at V and 4 bases at J, with 21 bases in the middle. The CDR3 runs to 18 residues. CDR3 coding DNA: TGTGCCAGCAGTTTATCCTGGGGGAGGGGTACTCTAAGCACTGAAGCTTTCTTT. As protein: CASSLSWGRGTLSTEAFF.

CDR3 in DNA: TGTGCCCTAGGGACAGGGGACAATGAGCAGTTCTTC. Its protein product is CALGTGDNEQFF. The chain has TRBV30 and TRBJ2-1; 10 bases agree with TRBD1. J lost 5 bases, V lost 8 bases, and 3 bases had no gene match. Germline lookup yields CDR1 GTSNPN and CDR2 SVGIG (reference sequence). CDR3 length equals 12 residues.

The CDR3 reads CASSLALVGGLEQYF. For the CDR3, the DNA is TGTGCCAGCAGCTTAGCGCTGGTGGGAGGTCTCGAGCAGTACTTC. The V call is TRBV7-2, the J call TRBJ2-7; possibly TRBD2 for D (6 bases). The CDR3 consists of 15 residues. Germline V gene data show CDR1 as SGHTA and CDR2 as FQGNSA. The V end was cut by 0 bases, the J end by 6 bases, with 15 bases between. Using reference TRBV7-2 and TRBJ2-7 for the parts outside the CDR3, the full variable domain is GAGVSQSPSNKVTEKGKDVELRCDPISGHTALYWYRQSLGQGLEFLIYFQGNSAPDKSGLPSDRFSAERTGGSVSTLTIQRTQQEDSAVYLCASSLALVGGLEQYFGPGTRLTVT.

The CDR3 spells CASSVSLPGEKLFF. Written as DNA, the CDR3 is TGCGCCAGCAGCGTCTCCCTCCCTGGGGAAAAACTGTTTTTT. V gene TRBV5-1 combines with J gene TRBJ1-4, with D unresolved. The CDR3 extends over 14 amino acids. CDR1 and CDR2 from the germline V gene are SGHRS and YFSETQ. The ends were cut back, 4 bases at V and 8 bases at J, with 15 bases in the middle.

Note on this clone: The junction does not match germline at one end; this may be a read error. This chain connects TRBV7-8 to TRBJ1-1, with D hard to call. The CDR3 covers 13 residues. Germline V gene lookup returns CDR1 SGHVS and CDR2 FQNEAQ. CDR3 in amino acids: CASSHPLNTEAFF. DNA of the CDR3: TGCGCCAGCAGCCACCCATTGAACACTGAAGCTTTCTTT.

This chain connects TRBV28 to TRBJ1-6; 8 positions agree with TRBD1. The length of the CDR3 is 15 residues. Germline values: CDR1 MDHEN, CDR2 SYDVKM. Unmatched junction bases numbered 8, after V lost 6 bases and J lost 7 bases. DNA of the CDR3: TGTGCCAGCAGATATCAGGACAGGGAGAATTCACCCCTCCACTTT. Its translation is CASRYQDRENSPLHF. Full variable domain (rest looked up from reference TRBV28 and TRBJ1-6): DVKVTQSSRYLVKRTGEKVFLECVQDMDHENMFWYRQDPGLGLRLIYFSYDVKMKEKGDIPEGYSVSREKKERFSLILESASTNQTSMYLCASRYQDRENSPLHFGNGTRLTVT.

The chain links TRBV6-5 to TRBJ1-5, with D unresolved. The CDR3 covers 15 residues. V was trimmed by 6 bases and J by 2 bases, leaving 14 bases between them. The V gene's germline CDR1 is MNHEY and CDR2 SVGAGI. The CDR3 here is CASSPGESGNQPQHF. The CDR3, as DNA: TGTGCCAGCAGCCCTGGGGAAAGCGGCAATCAGCCCCAGCATTTT.

V gene TRBV25-1 combines with J gene TRBJ2-7; a weak D match, TRBD1 (6 bases). Germline lookup yields CDR1 MGHDK and CDR2 SYGVNS. The CDR3 loop spans 15 amino acids. V lost 3 bases, J lost 2 bases, and 14 bases lay in between. CDR3 nucleotides: TGTGCCAGCAGTGATACAGGGAAGACCCCCTACGAGCAGTACTTC. Protein product: CASSDTGKTPYEQYF.

This sequence joins TRBV7-6 and TRBJ2-1; D assignment may be TRBD1 or TRBD2 (6 bases each). Germline CDR1 is SGHVS and CDR2 is FNYEAQ. The CDR3 has 14 amino acids. V was clipped by 3 bases and J by 7 bases, with 13 bases between them. The CDR3 reads CASSLQGRGNEQFF. The CDR3 nucleotides are TGTGCCAGCAGCTTGCAGGGGCGGGGAAATGAGCAGTTCTTC.